A selection of T cell receptor beta chains follows, all from one sample in a study of Graves' ophthalmopathy and Graves' hyperthyroidism. Each CDR3 protein is one row after TCRdb ran MiXCR on the multiplex PCR reads. The sample consists of roughly 1.1 million distinct CDR3 sequences, 35% to 40% of them appearing once. Sequencing was done on a sample of peripheral blood or thyroid tissue (not recorded which). The receptors stem from an adult man with Graves' hyperthyroidism. CDR3s include the opening cysteine and the closing phenylalanine or tryptophan. The order of the fields is D gene, J gene, V gene, clone size, CDR3 DNA, CDR3 protein. A D gene is named only where the DNA matches it firmly. Not every row has a clone size; where given, it reads once, few, many or a size class.

TRBD1	TRBJ1-5	TRBV20-1	many	TGCAGTGCTAGAGTGGACAGGGAATCTAGGTTACAGCCCCAGCATTTT	CSARVDRESRLQPQHF
TRBD2	TRBJ2-6	TRBV7-9	many	TGTGCCAGCAGCTCCCATCCCGGGACTAGCAGCTTCTCTGGGGCCAACGTCCTGACTTTC	CASSSHPGTSSFSGANVLTF
.	TRBJ2-2	TRBV11-2	.	TGTGCCAGCAGCTTTCGGTCTGTCGGAGGAATAGAGCTGTTTTTT	CASSFRSVGGIELFF
.	TRBJ1-4	TRBV6-1	.	TGTGCCAGCAGTTACTCGCAGACCCTTAATGAAAAACTGTTTTTT	CASSYSQTLNEKLFF
.	TRBJ1-1	TRBV6-5	many	TGTGCCAGCAGTTCCCTCACAGAGAACACTGAAGCTTTCTTT	CASSSLTENTEAFF
.	TRBJ2-7	TRBV2	.	TGTGCCACTGGCAGAGAGGTCGGGGACTACGAGCAGTACTTC	CATGREVGDYEQYF
.	TRBJ1-4	TRBV2	many	TGTGCCAGCAAAGTCTGGGATGCAACTAATGAAAAACTGTTTTTT	CASKVWDATNEKLFF
.	TRBJ2-7	TRBV5-1	many	TGCGCCAGCAGCTTGGGAGAGTACGAGCAGTACTTC	CASSLGEYEQYF
.	TRBJ2-6	TRBV10-3	.	TGTGCCACCACAGCCTTCGGGGCCAACGTCCTGACTTTC	CATTAFGANVLTF
.	TRBJ1-6	TRBV15	once	TGTGCCACCAGCAGAGATCTGGGATGGTCACCCCTCCACTTT	CATSRDLGWSPLHF
.	TRBJ1-1	TRBV7-9	.	TGTGCCAGCAGCTTAGCTGGGCGACCCACTGAAGCTTTCTTT	CASSLAGRPTEAFF
TRBD1	TRBJ2-5	TRBV19	few	TGTGCCAGTAGTGTCGGGACAGGCCAAGAGACCCAGTGCTTC	CASSVGTGQETQCF
.	TRBJ2-3	TRBV29-1	once	TGCAGTGCCTCCCGGGACTTGAACTTGGATACGCAGTATTTT	CSASRDLNLDTQYF